This T cell receptor (beta chain) was observed in a study of blood T cell repertoires in COVID-19. Study in general: PBMCs, B-cell-depleted T cells, or T cells were the source of the cDNA or gDNA that made up the material.

Produced via immunoSEQ multiplex PCR; TCRdb's table is partial and in-frame only. The top ten clones hold approximately 1.3% of a sample with around 380,000 clones, around 87% of them seen once. Across about 22 US areas, participants ranged in age from about 18 to 90 years. The germline CDR1 and CDR2 sequences are MGHRA and YSYEKL. The CDR3 extends over 14 amino acids. V was cut by 1 base and J by 9 bases, with 13 bases left in between. Sequencing was performed on PBMCs or T cells enriched from blood (not recorded which). The rearrangement joins TRBV4-1 to TRBJ1-5; possible D gene TRBD1, 5 bases. This TCR was sampled from a man aged 30 to 39 who had recovered from COVID-19. CDR3 loop: CASSQAGGGWPQHF. In DNA, the CDR3 is TGCGCCAGCAGCCAAGCGGGGGGTGGTTGGCCCCAGCATTTT.